These T cell receptor beta chains were read from a single sample in a study of T cell changes during pregnancy in multiple sclerosis. Sequencing was performed with immunoSEQ multiplex PCR; in TCRdb, only in-frame clones are kept and a portion is missing. The repertoire includes about 77,000 clones, about 92% of them detected once, and 2.6% sits in the top ten. The sequencing here drew on peripheral blood, taken after pregnancy. The receptors were gathered from a female donor in good health, enrolled as a control in a pregnancy study. CDR3s include the opening cysteine and the closing phenylalanine or tryptophan. D genes are given only for firm matches.

>TRBD1|TRBV14|TRBJ2-7
CASSQHPGQGGYEQYF
>-|TRBV2|TRBJ2-5
CASSEGRNQETQYF
>TRBD1|TRBV2|TRBJ2-7
CASRKDRGDAYEQYF
>-|TRBV7-2|TRBJ2-1
CASSLTAGLRRKQFF
>-|TRBV28|TRBJ1-1
CASSFPTGLPPGGTEAFF
>TRBD2|TRBV18|TRBJ2-7
CASSEAGGQNEQYF
>-|TRBV5-8|TRBJ1-4
CASSWGPSNEKLFF
>TRBD1|TRBV7-9|TRBJ1-1
CASSLVGQGVGPEAFF
>TRBD1|TRBV19|TRBJ1-1
CASTPGGGTVNTEAFF
>-|TRBV19|TRBJ2-1
CASSTYNEQFF